This is a list of T cell receptor beta chains from one sample in a study of cytomegalovirus exposure and HLA in healthy donors. Generated by immunoSEQ multiplex PCR, the TCRdb table keeps only in-frame clones and is missing some. The sample lists some 100,000 clones; roughly 83% were seen once. Sequenced: PBMCs. The receptors stem from a male donor in good health and CMV-seropositive. The CDR3 runs from the conserved cysteine through the conserved F or W. A D gene is named only where the DNA matches it firmly. For some rows the clone size is stated as once, few or many, or as a class when expanded; others skip it.

DNA	CDR3	J	D	V	size
TGTGCCAGTATAAAGGACAGTCGATATAATTCACCCCTCCACTTT	CASIKDSRYNSPLHF	TRBJ1-6	.	TRBV6-5	once
TGCGCCAGCAGCTTAGACATTGCTAATGGTGAAAAACTGTTTTTT	CASSLDIANGEKLFF	TRBJ1-4	.	TRBV5-1	.
TGCGCCAGCAGCTTGGAGGCGGGGGCTGGAGCAACTGAAGCTTTCTTT	CASSLEAGAGATEAFF	TRBJ1-1	.	TRBV5-1	few
TGCGCCAGCAGCCAAGGAAACAGGGCGGGTAGCACTGAAGCTTTCTTT	CASSQGNRAGSTEAFF	TRBJ1-1	.	TRBV4-1	.
TGTGCCAGCAGCTTAACACGGGGGGCTCGCACAGATACGCAGTATTTT	CASSLTRGARTDTQYF	TRBJ2-3	.	TRBV7-8	.
TGTGCCAGCAGTTACTTGAGTTTCAATCTACCTGACACCTTC	CASSYLSFNLPDTF	TRBJ1-2	.	TRBV6-5	.
TGTGCCAGCAGTTACAACGGGGTGAACACTGAAGCTTTCTTT	CASSYNGVNTEAFF	TRBJ1-1	.	TRBV6-5	.
TGTGCCAGCAGCCCAGACAGGGGGCAGGGAGGCTACACCTTC	CASSPDRGQGGYTF	TRBJ1-2	TRBD1	TRBV6-4	few
TGTGCCAGCAGCGAAAAACAGGGATACCGGGATGAGCAGTTCTTC	CASSEKQGYRDEQFF	TRBJ2-1	.	TRBV7-2	.
TGTGCCAGCAGCCAAGATCAACTAGCGGGGGGGAGTAGCACAGATACGCAGTATTTT	CASSQDQLAGGSSTDTQYF	TRBJ2-3	TRBD2	TRBV4-2	.
TGTGCCAGCAGCGAGGGACAGGGAGCCAAAAACATTCAGTACTTC	CASSEGQGAKNIQYF	TRBJ2-4	TRBD1	TRBV9	once
TGTGCCAGCTCACCAATGACTAGCGGGGGAACTACCGGGGAGCTGTTTTTT	CASSPMTSGGTTGELFF	TRBJ2-2	TRBD2	TRBV18	.
TGTGCCAGCAGCCAGATCAATTCACCCCTCCACTTT	CASSQINSPLHF	TRBJ1-6	.	TRBV9	.
TGCGCCAGCAGCTTAACAGCTATAACGAACACTGAAGCTTTCTTT	CASSLTAITNTEAFF	TRBJ1-1	.	TRBV5-1	.
TGCGCCAGCAGCTTGGAGCAGGGCAATCAGCCCCAGCATTTT	CASSLEQGNQPQHF	TRBJ1-5	.	TRBV5-1	few
TGTGCCAGCAGCCAGGACCGGGACATCTACTCCATGAACACTGAAGCTTTCTTT	CASSQDRDIYSMNTEAFF	TRBJ1-1	.	TRBV7-2	.
TGTGCCAGCAGCGCGGGACTTGCCTACGAGCAGTACTTC	CASSAGLAYEQYF	TRBJ2-7	.	TRBV7-8	.
TGTGCCAGCTCACCGGTACAGTCAACTAATGAAAAACTGTTTTTT	CASSPVQSTNEKLFF	TRBJ1-4	.	TRBV18	.
TGCGCCAGCAGCCAATCACAGGGGGCGATTGGCAATCAGCCCCAGCATTTT	CASSQSQGAIGNQPQHF	TRBJ1-5	TRBD1	TRBV4-1	once
TGTGCCAGCAGTCCCGAGACAGGGGCTCAGCCCCAGCATTTT	CASSPETGAQPQHF	TRBJ1-5	TRBD1	TRBV27	.
TGCGCCAGCAGCCAAGATTCAGGAGGAGGGGATGAGCAGTTCTTC	CASSQDSGGGDEQFF	TRBJ2-1	.	TRBV4-1	.
TGTGCCAGCACCGAAGAGGAGGCTAGCGGGGGCTACGAGCAGTACTTC	CASTEEEASGGYEQYF	TRBJ2-7	TRBD2	TRBV2	.
TGTGCCAGCAGTTTAGAGGGAGGGAAAAATCAGCCCCAGCATTTT	CASSLEGGKNQPQHF	TRBJ1-5	.	TRBV28	.
TGTGCCAGCAGCCAAGATTTGGCGGGGGCCCCTTATGAGCAGTACTTC	CASSQDLAGAPYEQYF	TRBJ2-5	.	TRBV4-2	.
TGCAGTGCTAGAGGGACAGGCCCGAAGTACTTC	CSARGTGPKYF	TRBJ2-5	TRBD1	TRBV20-1	.
TGTGCCAGCTCCAGACAGGGCATGAACACTGAAGCTTTCTTT	CASSRQGMNTEAFF	TRBJ1-1	TRBD1	TRBV18	.
TGTGCCAGCAGCTTGGTAACCGGGACTAGCGGGCCTTGGCGGACCCAGTACTTC	CASSLVTGTSGPWRTQYF	TRBJ2-5	TRBD2	TRBV11-2	.
TGTGCCAGCAGTTACTCATACCGACAGACGAACACTGAAGCTTTCTTT	CASSYSYRQTNTEAFF	TRBJ1-1	.	TRBV6-5	.
TGTGCCAGTAGTTCCTTGAGATGGGGAAAACGAGGGCCCAGCACTGAAGCTTTCTTT	CASSSLRWGKRGPSTEAFF	TRBJ1-1	.	TRBV19	.
TGTGCCAGTAGTACCCTGCCCGGGGATACGCAGTATTTT	CASSTLPGDTQYF	TRBJ2-3	.	TRBV19	once
TGCGCCAGCAGCGGGACAGGGAACACCGGGGAGCTGTTTTTT	CASSGTGNTGELFF	TRBJ2-2	TRBD1	TRBV5-1	.
TGTGCCAGCAGTTTTACCAGGGGGCAGGTTGAAGCTTTCTTT	CASSFTRGQVEAFF	TRBJ1-1	TRBD1	TRBV6-5	.
TGTGCCAGCAGTTACAACAGGGGGCCGAACACTGAAGCTTTCTTT	CASSYNRGPNTEAFF	TRBJ1-1	TRBD1	TRBV6-5	.
TGTGCCAGTAGTTACCGTCCCTACAGTGACACTGAAGCTTTCTTT	CASSYRPYSDTEAFF	TRBJ1-1	.	TRBV19	.
TGTGCCTGGAGTGTATCAGACCAAGAGACCCAGTACTTC	CAWSVSDQETQYF	TRBJ2-5	.	TRBV30	.
TGTGCCAGTAGTATCGAGGGAAGGAACACTGAAGCTTTCTTT	CASSIEGRNTEAFF	TRBJ1-1	.	TRBV19	.
TGTGCTAGCTCGGACGGAGGGTTTGGCTACACCTTC	CASSDGGFGYTF	TRBJ1-2	.	TRBV12-5	.
TGTGCCAGCAGTTCCGGACAGATCAATCAGCCCCAGCATTTT	CASSSGQINQPQHF	TRBJ1-5	.	TRBV6-6	.
TGTGCCAGCAGCTTAGGTCAGGGGTATGGCTACACCTTC	CASSLGQGYGYTF	TRBJ1-2	.	TRBV7-3	.
TGCGCCAGCAGCACTCGGACAGGGAATGAAAAACTGTTTTTT	CASSTRTGNEKLFF	TRBJ1-4	TRBD1	TRBV4-1	.
TGTGCCAGCAGTAACAGCGGGGGCACAGATACGCAGTATTTT	CASSNSGGTDTQYF	TRBJ2-3	TRBD2	TRBV2	.
TGTGCCTGGAGCCCCGGACAGGGCAATTCTTGGTCACCCCTCCACTTT	CAWSPGQGNSWSPLHF	TRBJ1-6	TRBD1	TRBV30	.
TGTGCCAGCAGCTCCCGGGACAGGGGTGATGAGCAGTTCTTC	CASSSRDRGDEQFF	TRBJ2-1	TRBD1	TRBV5-6	once
TGTGCCAGCAGCTCCATCCAAGAGACCCAGTACTTC	CASSSIQETQYF	TRBJ2-5	.	TRBV11-2	.